The following is a T cell receptor (beta chain) sequence with its context. Its antigen is still unknown. The protocol was immunoSEQ multiplex PCR, while the TCRdb copy is restricted to in-frame clones and leaves out a portion. The table has roughly 120,000 clones, approximately 93% seen once. These data belong to a study of graft-versus-host responses after intestinal transplantation. Study as a whole: Recipients underwent multivisceral, liver-intestinal, or isolated intestinal transplants. All of the recipients had induction that used anti-thymocyte globulin, then tacrolimus and steroids for approximately 3 years.

Overall study results and limits: High graft-versus-host to host-versus-graft clonal ratios were found in allografts of patients who had graft-donor T cell macrochimerism. The highest levels of circulating GvH clones went along with early declines in HvG clones after transplant.

This CDR3 has 14 residues. The chain recombines TRBV21-1 with TRBJ1-2. TRBV21-1 is assigned pseudogene status. The clonotype originates from a human donor who was the organ donor for an intestinal transplant. Here the sequenced sample was unstimulated CD8+ T cells sorted from spleen or lymph node cells, taken before transplant. The CDR3 sequence: CASSKVYREDGYTF. The CDR3 DNA reads as TGTGCCAGCAGCAAAGTCTACAGGGAGGATGGCTACACCTTC.